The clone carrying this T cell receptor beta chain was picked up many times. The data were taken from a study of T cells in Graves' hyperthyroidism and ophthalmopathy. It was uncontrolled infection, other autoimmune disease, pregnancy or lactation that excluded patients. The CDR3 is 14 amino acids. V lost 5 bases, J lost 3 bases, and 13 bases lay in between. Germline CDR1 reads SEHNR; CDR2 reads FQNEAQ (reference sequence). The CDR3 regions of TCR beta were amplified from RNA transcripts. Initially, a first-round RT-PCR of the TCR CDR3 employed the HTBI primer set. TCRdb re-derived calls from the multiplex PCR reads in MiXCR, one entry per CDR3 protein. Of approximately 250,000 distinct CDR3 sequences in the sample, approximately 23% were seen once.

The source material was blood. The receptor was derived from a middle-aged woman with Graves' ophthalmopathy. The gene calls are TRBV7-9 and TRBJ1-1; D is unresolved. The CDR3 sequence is CASSLPQRDTEAFF. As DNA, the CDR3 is TGTGCCAGCAGCCTACCTCAGCGGGACACTGAAGCTTTCTTT.